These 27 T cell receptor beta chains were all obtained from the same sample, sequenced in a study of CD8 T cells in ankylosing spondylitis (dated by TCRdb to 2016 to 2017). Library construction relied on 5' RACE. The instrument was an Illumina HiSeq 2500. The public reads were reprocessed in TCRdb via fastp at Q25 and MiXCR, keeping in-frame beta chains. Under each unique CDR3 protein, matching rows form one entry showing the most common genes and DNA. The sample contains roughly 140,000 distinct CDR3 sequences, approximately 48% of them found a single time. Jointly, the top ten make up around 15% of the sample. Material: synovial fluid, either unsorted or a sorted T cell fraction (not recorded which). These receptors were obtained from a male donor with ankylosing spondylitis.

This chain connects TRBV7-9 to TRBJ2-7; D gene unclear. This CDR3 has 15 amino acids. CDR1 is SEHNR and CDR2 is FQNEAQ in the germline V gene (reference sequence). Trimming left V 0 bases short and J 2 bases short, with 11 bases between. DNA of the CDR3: TGTGCCAGCAGCTTAGCCGACGGGTTTCCCTACGAGCAGTACTTC. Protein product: CASSLADGFPYEQYF.

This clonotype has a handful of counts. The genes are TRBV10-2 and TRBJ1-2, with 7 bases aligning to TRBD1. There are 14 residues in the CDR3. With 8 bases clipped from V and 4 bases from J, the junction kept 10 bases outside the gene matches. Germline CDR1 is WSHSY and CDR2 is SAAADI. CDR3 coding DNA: TGCGCCAGCGGAGGGGGCCCAACCGGCTATGGCTACACCTTC. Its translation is CASGGGPTGYGYTF.

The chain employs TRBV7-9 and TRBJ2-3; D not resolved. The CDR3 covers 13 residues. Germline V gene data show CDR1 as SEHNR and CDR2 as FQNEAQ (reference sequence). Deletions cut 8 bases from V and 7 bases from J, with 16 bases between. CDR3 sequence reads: CASSRSRVHTQYF. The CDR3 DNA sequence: TGTGCCAGCTCCCGTAGTCGCGTTCATACGCAGTATTTT.

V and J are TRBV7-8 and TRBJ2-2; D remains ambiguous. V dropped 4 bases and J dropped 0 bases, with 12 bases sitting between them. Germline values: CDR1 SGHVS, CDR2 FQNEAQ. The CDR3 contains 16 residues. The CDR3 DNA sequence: TGTGCCAGCAGCTGGCTGTGGCCCACGAACACCGGGGAGCTGTTTTTT. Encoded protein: CASSWLWPTNTGELFF.

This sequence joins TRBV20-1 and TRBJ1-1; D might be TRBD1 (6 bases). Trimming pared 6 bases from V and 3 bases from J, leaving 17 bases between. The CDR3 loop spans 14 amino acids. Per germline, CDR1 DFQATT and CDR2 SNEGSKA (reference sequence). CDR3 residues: CSAEGHRRHTEAFF. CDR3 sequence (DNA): TGCAGTGCCGAGGGACACCGGAGGCACACTGAAGCTTTCTTT.

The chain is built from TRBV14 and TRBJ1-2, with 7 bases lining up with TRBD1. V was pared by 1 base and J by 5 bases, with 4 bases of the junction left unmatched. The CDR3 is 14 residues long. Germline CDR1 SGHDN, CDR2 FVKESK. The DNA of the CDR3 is TGTGCCAGCAGCCAAGTAAGGGGGCTATATGGCTACACCTTC. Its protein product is CASSQVRGLYGYTF.

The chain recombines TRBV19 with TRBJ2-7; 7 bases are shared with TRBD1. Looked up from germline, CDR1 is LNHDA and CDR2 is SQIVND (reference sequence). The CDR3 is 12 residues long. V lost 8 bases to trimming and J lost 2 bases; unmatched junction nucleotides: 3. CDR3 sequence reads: CASGGQPYEQYF. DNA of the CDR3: TGTGCCAGTGGGGGACAGCCCTACGAGCAGTACTTC.

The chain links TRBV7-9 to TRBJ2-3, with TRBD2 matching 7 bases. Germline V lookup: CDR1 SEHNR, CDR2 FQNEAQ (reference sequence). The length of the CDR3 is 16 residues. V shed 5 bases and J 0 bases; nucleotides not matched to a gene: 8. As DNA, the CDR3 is TGTGCCAGCAGCCTATTCCGGCGGGGGAGCACAGATACGCAGTATTTT. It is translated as CASSLFRRGSTDTQYF.

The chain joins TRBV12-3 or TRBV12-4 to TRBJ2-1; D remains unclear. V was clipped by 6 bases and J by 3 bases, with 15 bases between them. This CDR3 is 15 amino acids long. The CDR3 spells CASSTWAADYNEQFF. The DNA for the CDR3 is TGTGCCAGCAGCACGTGGGCAGCCGACTACAATGAGCAGTTCTTC.

CDR3 coding DNA: TGTGCCAGCAGCCCATGGGACAGGGAAGAAGCTTTCTTT. Translated: CASSPWDREEAFF. The chain couples TRBV6-1 to TRBJ1-1; 9 bases fit TRBD1. This CDR3 comprises 13 residues. Per germline, CDR1 MNHNS and CDR2 SASEGT. J was trimmed by 8 bases and V by 6 bases; bases with no gene match: 7.

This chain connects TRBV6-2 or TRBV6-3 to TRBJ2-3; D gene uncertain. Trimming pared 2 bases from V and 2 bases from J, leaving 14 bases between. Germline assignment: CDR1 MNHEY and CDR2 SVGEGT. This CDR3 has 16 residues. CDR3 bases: TGTGCCAGCAGTTACGTCTGGCCTAGAATCACAGATACGCAGTATTTT. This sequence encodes CASSYVWPRITDTQYF.

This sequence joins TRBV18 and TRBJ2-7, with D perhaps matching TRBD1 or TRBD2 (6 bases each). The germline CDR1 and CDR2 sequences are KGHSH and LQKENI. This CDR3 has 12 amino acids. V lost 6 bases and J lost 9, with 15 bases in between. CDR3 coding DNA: TGTGCCAGCTCGCCGGAGGGGGTATCGCAGTACTTC. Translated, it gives CASSPEGVSQYF.

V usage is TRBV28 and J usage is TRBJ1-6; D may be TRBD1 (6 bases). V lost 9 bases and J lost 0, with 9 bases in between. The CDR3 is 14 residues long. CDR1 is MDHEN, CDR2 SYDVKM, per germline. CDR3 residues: CASTGSSYNSPLHF. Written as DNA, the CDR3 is TGTGCCAGTACAGGGAGCTCCTATAATTCACCCCTCCACTTT. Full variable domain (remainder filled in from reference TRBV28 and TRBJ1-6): DVKVTQSSRYLVKRTGEKVFLECVQDMDHENMFWYRQDPGLGLRLIYFSYDVKMKEKGDIPEGYSVSREKKERFSLILESASTNQTSMYLCASTGSSYNSPLHFGNGTRLTVT.

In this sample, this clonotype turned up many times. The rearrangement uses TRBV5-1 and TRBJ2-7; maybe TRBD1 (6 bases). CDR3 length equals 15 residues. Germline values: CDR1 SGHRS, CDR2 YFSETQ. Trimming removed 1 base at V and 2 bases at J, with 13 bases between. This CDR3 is CASSLWAGETYEQYF. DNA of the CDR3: TGCGCCAGCAGCTTGTGGGCAGGGGAGACCTACGAGCAGTACTTC.

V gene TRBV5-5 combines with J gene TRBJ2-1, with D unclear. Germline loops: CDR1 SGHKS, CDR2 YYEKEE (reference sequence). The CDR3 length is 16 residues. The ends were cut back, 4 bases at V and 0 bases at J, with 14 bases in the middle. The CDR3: CASSPYWLNSYNEQFF. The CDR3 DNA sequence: TGTGCCAGCAGCCCCTATTGGCTAAACTCCTACAATGAGCAGTTCTTC. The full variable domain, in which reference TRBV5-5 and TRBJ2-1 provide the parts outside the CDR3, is DAGVTQSPTHLIKTRGQQVTLRCSPISGHKSVSWYQQVLGQGPQFIFQYYEKEERGRGNFPDRFSARQFPNYSSELNVNALLLGDSALYLCASSPYWLNSYNEQFFGPGTRLTVL.

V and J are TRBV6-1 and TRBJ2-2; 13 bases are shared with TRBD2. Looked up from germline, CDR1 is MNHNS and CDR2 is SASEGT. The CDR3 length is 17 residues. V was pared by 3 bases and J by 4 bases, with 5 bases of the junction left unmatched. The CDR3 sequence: CASSEGLAGNPTGELFF. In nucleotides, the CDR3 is TGTGCCAGCAGTGAGGGACTAGCGGGGAATCCCACCGGGGAGCTGTTTTTT.

The CDR3 is CASSQGDFFYNEQFF. The CDR3 nucleotides read TGCGCCAGCAGCCAAGGGGACTTCTTCTACAATGAGCAGTTCTTC. This chain links TRBV4-1 with TRBJ2-1; D is perhaps TRBD2 (6 bases). The CDR3 loop spans 15 amino acids. V lost 1 base, J lost 3 bases, and 10 bases lay in between. Germline V gene sequence: CDR1 MGHRA, CDR2 YSYEKL.

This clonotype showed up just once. The CDR3 coding sequence is TGTGCCAGCAGCCAAGAGGGGACTAGCGGGGGGGCCCGGGTAGATACGCAGTATTTT. Translation: CASSQEGTSGGARVDTQYF. This chain joins TRBV3-1 and TRBJ2-3; 16 positions agree with TRBD2. Germline loops: CDR1 LGHDT, CDR2 YNNKEL (reference sequence). J lost 5 bases, V lost 0 bases, and 8 bases had no gene match. This CDR3 spans 19 amino acids.

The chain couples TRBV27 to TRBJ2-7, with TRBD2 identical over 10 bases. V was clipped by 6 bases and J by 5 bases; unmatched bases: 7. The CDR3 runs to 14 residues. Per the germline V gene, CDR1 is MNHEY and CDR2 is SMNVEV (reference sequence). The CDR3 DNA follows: TGTGCCAGCAGGACAGCGGGGGGGCCAAACGAGCAGTACTTC. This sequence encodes CASRTAGGPNEQYF.

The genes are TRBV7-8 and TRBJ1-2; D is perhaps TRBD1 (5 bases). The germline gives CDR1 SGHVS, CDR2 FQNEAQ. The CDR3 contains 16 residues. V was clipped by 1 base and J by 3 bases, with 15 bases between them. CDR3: CASSLDRQGFDYGYTF. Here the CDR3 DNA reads TGTGCCAGCAGCTTAGATAGGCAGGGCTTCGACTATGGCTACACCTTC. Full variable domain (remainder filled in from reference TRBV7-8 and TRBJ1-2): GAGVSQSPRYKVAKRGQDVALRCDPISGHVSLFWYQQALGQGPEFLTYFQNEAQLDKSGLPSDRFFAERPEGSVSTLKIQRTQQEDSAVYLCASSLDRQGFDYGYTFGSGTRLTVV.

Here the CDR3 reads CASSLISSRYEQYF. The CDR3, as DNA: TGCGCCAGCAGCTTGATATCGTCGCGATACGAGCAGTACTTC. The rearrangement links TRBV5-1 to TRBJ2-7; D gene uncertain. Between the trimmed V and J ends, which lost 1 base and 4 bases, there was a span of 12 bases. The germline V gene has CDR1 SGHRS and CDR2 YFSETQ. CDR3 size: 14 residues.

The CDR3 loop is CASSRTPENTDTQYF. The CDR3 bases are TGCGCCAGCAGCCGAACGCCAGAAAACACAGATACGCAGTATTTT. The chain joins TRBV4-3 to TRBJ2-3; D call uncertain. The CDR3 consists of 15 residues. Germline values: CDR1 LGHNA, CDR2 YSLEER. Trimming took off 4 bases at V and 2 bases at J, with 13 bases between the two ends.

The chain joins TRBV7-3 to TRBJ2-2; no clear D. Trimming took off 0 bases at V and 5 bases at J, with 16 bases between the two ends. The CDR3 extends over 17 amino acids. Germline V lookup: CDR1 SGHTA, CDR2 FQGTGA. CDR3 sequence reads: CASSLTRPGESTGELFF. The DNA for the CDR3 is TGTGCCAGCAGCTTAACCCGGCCGGGCGAATCAACCGGGGAGCTGTTTTTT.

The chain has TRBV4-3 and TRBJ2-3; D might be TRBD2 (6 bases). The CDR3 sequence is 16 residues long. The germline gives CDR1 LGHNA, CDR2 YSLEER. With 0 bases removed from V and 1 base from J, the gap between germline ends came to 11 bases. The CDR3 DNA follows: TGCGCCAGCAGCCAAGATCTGGGGGGAGGCACAGATACGCAGTATTTT. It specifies CASSQDLGGGTDTQYF.

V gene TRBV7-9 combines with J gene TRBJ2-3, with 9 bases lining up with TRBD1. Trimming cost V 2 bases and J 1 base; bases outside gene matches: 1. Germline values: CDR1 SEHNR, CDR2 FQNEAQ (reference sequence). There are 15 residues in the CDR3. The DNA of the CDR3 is TGTGCCAGCAGCTTAAGGGACAGGGGCACAGATACGCAGTATTTT. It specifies CASSLRDRGTDTQYF. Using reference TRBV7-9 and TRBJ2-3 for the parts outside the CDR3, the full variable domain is DTGVSQNPRHKITKRGQNVTFRCDPISEHNRLYWYRQTLGQGPEFLTYFQNEAQLEKSRLLSDRFSAERPKGSFSTLEIQRTEQGDSAMYLCASSLRDRGTDTQYFGPGTRLTVL.

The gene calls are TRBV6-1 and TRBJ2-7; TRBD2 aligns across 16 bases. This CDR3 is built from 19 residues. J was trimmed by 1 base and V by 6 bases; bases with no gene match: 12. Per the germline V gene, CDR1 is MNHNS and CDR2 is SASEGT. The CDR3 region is CASSPTGTSGRVRSYEQYF. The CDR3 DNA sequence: TGTGCCAGCAGCCCAACCGGGACTAGCGGGAGGGTTAGGTCCTACGAGCAGTACTTC.

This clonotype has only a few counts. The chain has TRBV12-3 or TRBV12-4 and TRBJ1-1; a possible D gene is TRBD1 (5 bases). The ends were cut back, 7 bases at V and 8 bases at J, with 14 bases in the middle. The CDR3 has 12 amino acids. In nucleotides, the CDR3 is TGTGCCAGCACCCGACCAGGGAGAGAAGCTTTCTTT. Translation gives CASTRPGREAFF.